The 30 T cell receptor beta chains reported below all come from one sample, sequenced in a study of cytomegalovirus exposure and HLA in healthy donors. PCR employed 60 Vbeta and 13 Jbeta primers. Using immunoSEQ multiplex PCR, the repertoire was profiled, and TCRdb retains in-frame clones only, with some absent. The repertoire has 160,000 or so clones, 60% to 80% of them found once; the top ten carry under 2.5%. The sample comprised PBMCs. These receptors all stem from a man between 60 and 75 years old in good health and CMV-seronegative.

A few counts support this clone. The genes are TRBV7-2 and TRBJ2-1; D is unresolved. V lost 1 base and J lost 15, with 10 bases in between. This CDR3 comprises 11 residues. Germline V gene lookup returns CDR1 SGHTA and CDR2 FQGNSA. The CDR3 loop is CASSLVVVRFF. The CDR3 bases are TGTGCCAGCAGCTTAGTGGTAGTGCGGTTCTTC.

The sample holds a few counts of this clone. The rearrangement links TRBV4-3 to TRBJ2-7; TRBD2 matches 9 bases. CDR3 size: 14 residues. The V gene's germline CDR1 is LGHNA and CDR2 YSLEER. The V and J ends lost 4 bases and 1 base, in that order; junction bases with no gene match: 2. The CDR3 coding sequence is TGCGCCAGCAGCCTGCGGGAGGGTTCCTACGAGCAGTACTTC. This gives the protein CASSLREGSYEQYF.

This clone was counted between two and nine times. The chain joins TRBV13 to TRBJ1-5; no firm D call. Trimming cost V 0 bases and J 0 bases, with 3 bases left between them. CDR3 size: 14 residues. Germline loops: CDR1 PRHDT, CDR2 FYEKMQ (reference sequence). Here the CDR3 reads CASSLGGSNQPQHF. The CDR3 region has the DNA TGTGCCAGCAGCTTAGGCGGTAGCAATCAGCCCCAGCATTTT.

The CDR3 loop reads CASSLDRPGSYEQYF. The CDR3 region has the DNA TGCGCCAGCAGCTTGGACCGACCGGGATCCTACGAGCAGTACTTC. The chain uses TRBV5-1 and TRBJ2-7; TRBD2 is a possible D gene (5 bases). Germline V gene lookup returns CDR1 SGHRS and CDR2 YFSETQ. V lost 0 bases, J lost 1 base, and 11 bases lay in between. The CDR3 consists of 15 residues.

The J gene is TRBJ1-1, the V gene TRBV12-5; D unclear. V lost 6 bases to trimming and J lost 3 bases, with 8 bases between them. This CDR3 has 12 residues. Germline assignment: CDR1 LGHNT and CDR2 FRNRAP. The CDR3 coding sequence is TGTGCTAGTGGCCCCCGGGACACTGAAGCTTTCTTT. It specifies CASGPRDTEAFF.

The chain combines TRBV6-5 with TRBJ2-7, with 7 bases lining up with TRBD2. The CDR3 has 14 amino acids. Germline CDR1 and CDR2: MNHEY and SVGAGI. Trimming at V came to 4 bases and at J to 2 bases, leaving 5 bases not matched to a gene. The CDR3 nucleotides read TGTGCCAGCAGTTTCGCGAGCGGGACCTACGAGCAGTACTTC. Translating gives CASSFASGTYEQYF.

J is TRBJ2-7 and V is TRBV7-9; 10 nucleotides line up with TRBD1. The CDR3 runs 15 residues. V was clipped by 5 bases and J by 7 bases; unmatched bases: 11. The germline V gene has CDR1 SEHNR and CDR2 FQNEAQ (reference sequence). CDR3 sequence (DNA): TGTGCCAGCAGCGGGGGGAGACAGGGGGCCAGGGAGCAGTACTTC. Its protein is CASSGGRQGAREQYF.

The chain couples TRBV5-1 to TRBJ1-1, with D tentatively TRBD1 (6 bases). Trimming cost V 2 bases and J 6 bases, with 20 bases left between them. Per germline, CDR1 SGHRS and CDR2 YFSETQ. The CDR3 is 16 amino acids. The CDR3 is CASSFAPRGAGAEAFF. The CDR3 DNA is TGCGCCAGCAGCTTCGCTCCGCGGGGGGCTGGCGCTGAAGCTTTCTTT.

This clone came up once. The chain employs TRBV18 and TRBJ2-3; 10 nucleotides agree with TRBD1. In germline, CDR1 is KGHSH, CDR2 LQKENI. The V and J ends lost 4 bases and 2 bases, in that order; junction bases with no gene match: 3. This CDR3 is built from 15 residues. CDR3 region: CASSRDRGFTDTQYF. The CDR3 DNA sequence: TGTGCCAGCTCACGGGACAGGGGTTTCACAGATACGCAGTATTTT.

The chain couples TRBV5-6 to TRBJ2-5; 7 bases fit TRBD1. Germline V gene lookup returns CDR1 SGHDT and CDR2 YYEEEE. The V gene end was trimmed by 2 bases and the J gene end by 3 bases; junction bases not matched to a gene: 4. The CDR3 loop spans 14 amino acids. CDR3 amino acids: CASSFGTVKETQYF. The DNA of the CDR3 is TGTGCCAGCAGCTTTGGGACAGTAAAAGAGACCCAGTACTTC.

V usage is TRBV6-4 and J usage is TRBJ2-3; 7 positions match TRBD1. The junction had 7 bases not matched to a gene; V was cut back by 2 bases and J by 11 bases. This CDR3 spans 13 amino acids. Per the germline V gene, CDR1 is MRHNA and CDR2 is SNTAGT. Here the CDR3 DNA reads TGTGCCAGCAGTGACGACTATGGGACAGAGCAGTATTTT. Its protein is CASSDDYGTEQYF.

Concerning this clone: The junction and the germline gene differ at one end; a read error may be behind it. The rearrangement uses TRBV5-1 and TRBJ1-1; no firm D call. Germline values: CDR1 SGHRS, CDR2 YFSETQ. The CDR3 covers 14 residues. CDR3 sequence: CASSLDGVNPEAFF. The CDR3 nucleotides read TGCGCCAGCAGCTTGGACGGGGTGAACCCTGAAGCTTTCTTT.

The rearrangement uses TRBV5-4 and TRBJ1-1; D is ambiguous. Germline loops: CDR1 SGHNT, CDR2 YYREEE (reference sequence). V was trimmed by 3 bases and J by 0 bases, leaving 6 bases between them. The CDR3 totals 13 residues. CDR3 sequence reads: CASSSGVNTEAFF. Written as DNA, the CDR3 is TGTGCCAGCAGCTCGGGAGTGAACACTGAAGCTTTCTTT.

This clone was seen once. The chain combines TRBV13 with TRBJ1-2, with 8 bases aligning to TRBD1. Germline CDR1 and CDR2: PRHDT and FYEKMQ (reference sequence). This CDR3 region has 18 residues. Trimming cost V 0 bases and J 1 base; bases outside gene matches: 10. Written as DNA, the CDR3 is TGTGCCAGCAGCTTAGGCTGGACAGGGACTCACTTTAACTATGGCTACACCTTC. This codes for CASSLGWTGTHFNYGYTF.

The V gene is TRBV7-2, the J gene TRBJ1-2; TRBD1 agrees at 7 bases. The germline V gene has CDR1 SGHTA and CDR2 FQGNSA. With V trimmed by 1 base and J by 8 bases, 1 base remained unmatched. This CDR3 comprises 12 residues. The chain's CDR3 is CASSLGTGGYTF. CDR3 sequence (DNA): TGTGCCAGCAGCTTAGGGACAGGAGGCTACACCTTC.

CDR3 residues: CASSRDRGYEQYF. In nucleotides, the CDR3 is TGTGCCAGCAGCCGGGACAGGGGGTACGAGCAGTACTTC. V gene TRBV7-2 combines with J gene TRBJ2-7, with 11 bases identical to TRBD1. The germline V gene has CDR1 SGHTA and CDR2 FQGNSA. This CDR3 is built from 13 residues. Losses at the gene ends were 5 bases for V and 4 bases for J; bases not matched to a gene: 1.

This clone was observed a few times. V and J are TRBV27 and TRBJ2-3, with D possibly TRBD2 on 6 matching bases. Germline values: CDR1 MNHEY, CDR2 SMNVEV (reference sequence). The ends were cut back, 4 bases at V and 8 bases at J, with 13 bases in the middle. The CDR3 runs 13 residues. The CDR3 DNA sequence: TGTGCCAGCAGTTCGTGGCAGGGAGGTACGCAGTATTTT. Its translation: CASSSWQGGTQYF.

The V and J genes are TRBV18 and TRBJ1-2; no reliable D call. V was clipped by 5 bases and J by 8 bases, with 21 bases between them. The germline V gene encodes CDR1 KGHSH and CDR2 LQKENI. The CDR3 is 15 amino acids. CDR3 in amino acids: CASSLDREPHRGYTF. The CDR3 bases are TGTGCCAGCTCATTAGATCGGGAGCCACATAGGGGCTACACCTTC.

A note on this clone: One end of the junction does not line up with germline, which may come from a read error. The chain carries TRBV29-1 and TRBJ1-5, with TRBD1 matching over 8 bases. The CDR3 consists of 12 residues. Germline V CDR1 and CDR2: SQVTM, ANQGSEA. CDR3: CSVQQGGQPQNF. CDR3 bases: TGCAGCGTTCAACAGGGGGGTCAGCCCCAGAATTTT.

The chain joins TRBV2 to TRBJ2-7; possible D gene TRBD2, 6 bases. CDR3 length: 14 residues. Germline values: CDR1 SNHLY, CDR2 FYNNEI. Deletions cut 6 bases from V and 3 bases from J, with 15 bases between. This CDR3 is CASRGDSVHYEQYF. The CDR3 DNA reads TGTGCCAGCAGGGGGGACTCTGTGCACTACGAGCAGTACTTC.

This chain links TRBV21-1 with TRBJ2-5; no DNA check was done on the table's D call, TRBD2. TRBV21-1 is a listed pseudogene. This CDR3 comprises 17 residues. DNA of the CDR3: TGTGCCAGCAGCTTGATTGCGCGGGAGGGCCATTTAGAGACCCAGTACTTC. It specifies CASSLIAREGHLETQYF.

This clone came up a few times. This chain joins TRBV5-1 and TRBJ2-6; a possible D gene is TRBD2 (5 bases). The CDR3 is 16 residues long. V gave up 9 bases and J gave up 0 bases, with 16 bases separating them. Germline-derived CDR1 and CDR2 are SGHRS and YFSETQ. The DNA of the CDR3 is TGCGCCACCGCTGAAGAGGGCAACTCTGGGGCCAACGTCCTGACTTTC. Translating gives CATAEEGNSGANVLTF. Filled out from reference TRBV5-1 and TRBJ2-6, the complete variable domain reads KAGVTQTPRYLIKTRGQQVTLSCSPISGHRSVSWYQQTPGQGLQFLFEYFSETQRNKGNFPGRFSGRQFSNSRSEMNVSTLELGDSALYLCATAEEGNSGANVLTFGAGSRLTVL.

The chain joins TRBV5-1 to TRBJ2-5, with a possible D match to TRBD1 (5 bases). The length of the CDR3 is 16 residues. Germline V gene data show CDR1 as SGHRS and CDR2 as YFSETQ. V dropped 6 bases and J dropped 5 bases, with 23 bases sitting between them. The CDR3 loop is CASTDLRGANRETQYF. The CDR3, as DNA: TGCGCCAGCACCGATCTCCGTGGAGCGAACAGGGAGACCCAGTACTTC.

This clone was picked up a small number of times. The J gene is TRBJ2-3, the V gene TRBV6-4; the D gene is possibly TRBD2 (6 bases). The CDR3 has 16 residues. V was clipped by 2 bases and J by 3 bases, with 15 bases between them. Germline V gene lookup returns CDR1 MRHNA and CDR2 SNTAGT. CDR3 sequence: CASSDKGGSGTDTQYF. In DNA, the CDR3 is TGTGCCAGCAGTGACAAAGGAGGGAGCGGGACAGATACGCAGTATTTT.

The CDR3 DNA follows: TGTGCCAGCAGTGAAGGGCAGGGGGCAAACGAGCAGTACTTC. Translating gives CASSEGQGANEQYF. The rearrangement links TRBV6-1 to TRBJ2-7; TRBD1 matches at 8 bases. The CDR3 has 14 residues. Per the germline V gene, CDR1 is MNHNS and CDR2 is SASEGT. With V trimmed by 1 base and J by 5 bases, 4 bases remained unmatched.

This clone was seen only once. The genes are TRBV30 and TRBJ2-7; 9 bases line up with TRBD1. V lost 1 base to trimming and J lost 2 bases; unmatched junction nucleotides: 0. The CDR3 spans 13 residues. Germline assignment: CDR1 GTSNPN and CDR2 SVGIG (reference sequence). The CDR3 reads CAWSGQGAYEQYF. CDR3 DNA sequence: TGTGCCTGGAGTGGACAGGGGGCCTACGAGCAGTACTTC. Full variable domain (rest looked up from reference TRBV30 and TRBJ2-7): SQTIHQWPATLVQPVGSPLSLECTVEGTSNPNLYWYRQAAGRGLQLLFYSVGIGQISSEVPQNLSASRPQDRQFILSSKKLLLSDSGFYLCAWSGQGAYEQYFGPGTRLTVT.

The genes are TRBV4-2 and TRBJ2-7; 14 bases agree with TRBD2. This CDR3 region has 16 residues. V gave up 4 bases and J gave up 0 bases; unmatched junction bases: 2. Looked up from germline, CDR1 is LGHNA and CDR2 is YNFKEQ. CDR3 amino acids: CASSPGLAGVSYEQYF. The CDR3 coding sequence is TGTGCCAGCAGCCCGGGACTAGCGGGAGTCTCCTACGAGCAGTACTTC.

In DNA form, the CDR3 reads TGCGCCAGCAGCTTGAGACTAGCAGCCAATGAGCAGTTCTTC. Amino acid sequence: CASSLRLAANEQFF. The chain links TRBV5-1 to TRBJ2-1, with 7 bases matching TRBD2. CDR3 length: 14 amino acids. The junction had 4 bases not matched to a gene; V was cut back by 1 base and J by 6 bases. Germline-derived CDR1 and CDR2 are SGHRS and YFSETQ.

CDR3 DNA sequence: TGTGCCAGCAGAACAGGGGGTAAGAACACTGAAGCTTTCTTT. Its protein product is CASRTGGKNTEAFF. The chain joins TRBV11-2 to TRBJ1-1; 8 bases line up with TRBD1. The CDR3 extends over 14 amino acids. The trim removed 6 bases at V and 1 base at J, leaving 4 bases unmatched. Germline CDR1 is SGHAT and CDR2 is FQNNGV. The variable domain in full, with the rest retrieved from reference TRBV11-2 and TRBJ1-1, is EAGVAQSPRYKIIEKRQSVAFWCNPISGHATLYWYQQILGQGPKLLIQFQNNGVVDDSQLPKDRFSAERLKGVDSTLKIQPAKLEDSAVYLCASRTGGKNTEAFFGQGTRLTVV.

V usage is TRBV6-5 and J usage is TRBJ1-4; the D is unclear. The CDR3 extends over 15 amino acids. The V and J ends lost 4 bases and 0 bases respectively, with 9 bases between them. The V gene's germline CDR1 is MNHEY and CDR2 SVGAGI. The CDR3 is CASSSIGATNEKLFF. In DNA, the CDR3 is TGTGCCAGCAGTTCTATCGGGGCAACTAATGAAAAACTGTTTTTT.